These 32 T cell receptor beta chains share one sample of origin, sequenced in a study of cytomegalovirus exposure and HLA in healthy donors. The repertoire was sequenced with immunoSEQ multiplex PCR; TCRdb's copy has only in-frame clones and lacks some. This sample has 200,000 to 250,000 clones, with 70% to 90% found just once. The specimen was PBMCs. The origin of the receptors is a woman younger than 30 in good health and CMV-seronegative.

In DNA form, the CDR3 reads TGTGCCAGCCTGGACAGATCAGAGACCCAGTACTTC. Encoded protein: CASLDRSETQYF. V and J are TRBV6-5 and TRBJ2-5, with D possibly matching TRBD1 (6 bases). Germline CDR1 is MNHEY and CDR2 is SVGAGI. The CDR3 extends over 12 amino acids. Trimming took off 8 bases at V and 4 bases at J, with 11 bases between the two ends.

The rearrangement joins TRBV6-5 to TRBJ1-5, with a possible D match to TRBD1 (5 bases). The CDR3 is 14 residues long. Germline V lookup: CDR1 MNHEY, CDR2 SVGAGI. V was clipped by 8 bases and J by 7 bases, with 18 bases between them. The CDR3 coding sequence is TGTGCCAGCCTCGGAGACCCATGGGGCCAGCCCCAGCATTTT. Protein sequence: CASLGDPWGQPQHF.

This clone was seen only a few times. The chain recombines TRBV30 with TRBJ2-5; TRBD1 matches 9 bases. V shed 7 bases and J 6 bases; nucleotides not matched to a gene: 9. Germline lookup yields CDR1 GTSNPN and CDR2 SVGIG (reference sequence). This CDR3 region has 13 residues. In nucleotides, the CDR3 is TGTGCCTTTCTGATACAGGGGGCACAGACCCAGTACTTC. Translated: CAFLIQGAQTQYF.

This chain uses TRBV19 with TRBJ2-7; no reliable D call. This CDR3 has 11 amino acids. The germline V and J ends were trimmed by 7 bases and 1 base, with 5 bases remaining between them. CDR1 and CDR2 (germline): LNHDA, SQIVND (reference sequence). Written as DNA, the CDR3 is TGTGCCAGTACCCGATCCTACGAGCAGTACTTC. Protein product: CASTRSYEQYF.

The chain is built from TRBV11-2 and TRBJ1-2; D unclear. V shed 1 base and J shed 4 bases, with 4 bases lying between them. There are 12 residues in the CDR3. Germline V CDR1 and CDR2: SGHAT, FQNNGV. CDR3 sequence (DNA): TGTGCCAGCAGCTTAGGCATCTATGGCTACACCTTC. Translation gives CASSLGIYGYTF.

This clone came up a few times. The rearrangement uses TRBV4-2 and TRBJ2-2; D is possibly TRBD1 (6 bases). Trimming left V 0 bases short and J 3 bases short, with 17 bases between. CDR1 LGHNA and CDR2 YNFKEQ come from the germline V gene. The CDR3 contains 18 residues. DNA of the CDR3: TGTGCCAGCAGCCAAGATCCAAAGGGACATCCTTACACCGGGGAGCTGTTTTTT. Its translation is CASSQDPKGHPYTGELFF.

This sequence joins TRBV13 and TRBJ2-5; 8 bases align to TRBD2. This CDR3 contains 15 residues. The V segment lost 3 bases and the J segment 4 bases; nucleotides outside the gene matches: 7. Germline CDR1 PRHDT, CDR2 FYEKMQ (reference sequence). CDR3 coding DNA: TGTGCCAGCAGCTTCGGTAGCGGGACATCAGAGACCCAGTACTTC. This sequence encodes CASSFGSGTSETQYF.

The chain has TRBV7-3 and TRBJ2-1, with 7 bases identical to TRBD1. The V gene end was trimmed by 5 bases and the J gene end by 5 bases; junction bases not matched to a gene: 12. CDR3 length equals 16 residues. The germline CDR1 and CDR2 sequences are SGHTA and FQGTGA. In nucleotides, the CDR3 is TGTGCCAGCAGCCCGTTCGGACAGGTAATCCACAATGAGCAGTTCTTC. This gives the protein CASSPFGQVIHNEQFF.

The chain uses TRBV7-3 and TRBJ2-1; D possibly corresponds to TRBD1 (6 bases). V was clipped by 1 base and J by 10 bases, with 17 bases between them. CDR1 SGHTA and CDR2 FQGTGA come from the germline V gene. The CDR3 extends over 15 amino acids. In nucleotides, the CDR3 is TGTGCCAGCAGCTTAAATTCTGGCAGGGGCGGAGAGCAGTTCTTC. Protein: CASSLNSGRGGEQFF.

J is TRBJ2-7 and V is TRBV28; 16 bases fit TRBD2. With V trimmed by 6 bases and J by 8 bases, 7 bases remained unmatched. The CDR3 is made up of 15 amino acids. Germline V gene sequence: CDR1 MDHEN, CDR2 SYDVKM. The CDR3 sequence is CASRPGTSGREQQYF. The CDR3 bases are TGTGCCAGCAGGCCCGGGACTAGCGGGAGGGAGCAGCAGTACTTC.

J is TRBJ1-1 and V is TRBV5-1; no clear D gene. CDR3 length equals 12 residues. The germline V gene has CDR1 SGHRS and CDR2 YFSETQ. V was clipped by 0 bases and J by 8 bases, with 8 bases between them. CDR3 protein: CASSLVGKEAFF. The CDR3 DNA is TGCGCCAGCAGCTTGGTGGGTAAAGAAGCTTTCTTT.

This clone was counted once. Different DNA sequences within this sample yield the same CDR3. CDR3 region: CASSLTGDTEAFF. Here the CDR3 DNA reads TGTGCCAGCAGCCTTACAGGGGACACTGAAGCTTTCTTT. The chain couples TRBV7-6 to TRBJ1-1, with 7 bases fitting TRBD1. Per the germline V gene, CDR1 is SGHVS and CDR2 is FNYEAQ. J lost 3 bases, V lost 5 bases, and 3 bases had no gene match. There are 13 residues in the CDR3.

The chain is built from TRBV13 and TRBJ2-3; TRBD2 matches 7 bases. The CDR3 spans 15 residues. CDR1 and CDR2 (germline): PRHDT, FYEKMQ (reference sequence). The V gene end was trimmed by 4 bases and the J gene end by 7 bases; junction bases not matched to a gene: 11. This CDR3 is CASSSSALAKNTQYF. CDR3 coding DNA: TGTGCCAGCAGCTCCAGCGCACTAGCGAAAAATACGCAGTATTTT.

The V and J genes are TRBV19 and TRBJ1-2; D is uncertain. Trimming cost V 7 bases and J 8 bases, with 20 bases left between them. This CDR3 has 14 residues. CDR1 is LNHDA and CDR2 is SQIVND in the germline V gene (reference sequence). This chain's CDR3 is CASTYRNQLDGYTF. CDR3 DNA sequence: TGTGCCAGTACTTATAGGAACCAGTTGGACGGCTACACCTTC.

This clone was seen a few times. The V and J genes are TRBV6-5 and TRBJ2-7, with D possibly matching TRBD2 (6 bases). CDR1 MNHEY and CDR2 SVGAGI come from the germline V gene. V lost 0 bases to trimming and J lost 6 bases, with 9 bases between them. The CDR3 has 13 amino acids. The CDR3 DNA sequence: TGTGCCAGCAGTTACTCCCTGGGGGGCGAGCAGTACTTC. Residues: CASSYSLGGEQYF.

The chain couples TRBV28 to TRBJ2-7; TRBD1 matches 7 bases. V shed 7 bases, J shed 3 bases, and the junction held 6 bases outside the gene matches. Germline CDR1 and CDR2: MDHEN and SYDVKM. The CDR3 has 13 amino acids. The CDR3 region has the DNA TGTGCCAGCAACATAGGGGGCGGCTACGAGCAGTACTTC. Protein sequence: CASNIGGGYEQYF.

The rearrangement uses TRBV9 and TRBJ2-3; tentative D call: TRBD2 (6 bases). This CDR3 comprises 17 residues. V was clipped by 3 bases and J by 2 bases, with 19 bases between them. Germline assignment: CDR1 SGDLS and CDR2 YYNGEE. Here the CDR3 DNA reads TGTGCCAGCAGCGCTCCCCTAGCGATAGGTCCCACAGATACGCAGTATTTT. It codes for CASSAPLAIGPTDTQYF.

The genes are TRBV5-6 and TRBJ2-5, with 7 bases fitting TRBD1. The length of the CDR3 is 14 residues. The germline V gene encodes CDR1 SGHDT and CDR2 YYEEEE. The J segment lost 2 bases and the V segment lost 4 bases, leaving 5 bases of the junction unmatched. This CDR3 is CASSRRQGQETQYF. For the CDR3, the DNA is TGTGCCAGCAGCCGAAGACAGGGACAAGAGACCCAGTACTTC.

The chain carries TRBV6-1 and TRBJ1-2, with 10 bases aligning to TRBD1. Germline V lookup: CDR1 MNHNS, CDR2 SASEGT. The V gene end was trimmed by 5 bases and the J gene end by 8 bases; junction bases not matched to a gene: 8. The CDR3 runs 14 residues. CDR3 loop: CASSLGQGTEGYTF. The DNA for the CDR3 is TGTGCCAGCAGTCTGGGACAGGGGACGGAGGGCTACACCTTC.

The chain couples TRBV6-5 to TRBJ1-1, with D possibly being TRBD1 (6 bases). The length of the CDR3 is 15 residues. Germline V gene data show CDR1 as MNHEY and CDR2 as SVGAGI. V was trimmed by 7 bases and J by 0 bases, leaving 15 bases between them. Here the CDR3 reads CASKRGVTMNTEAFF. In DNA, the CDR3 is TGTGCCAGCAAGAGGGGGGTAACCATGAACACTGAAGCTTTCTTT.

DNA of the CDR3: TGTGCCAGCAAAGCTCTGAACACTGAAGCTTTCTTT. Amino acids: CASKALNTEAFF. This sequence joins TRBV27 and TRBJ1-1; D unclear. The V end lost 7 bases, the J end lost 0 bases, and 6 bases lay between the germline ends. Germline values: CDR1 MNHEY, CDR2 SMNVEV (reference sequence). This CDR3 has 12 amino acids.

This chain connects TRBV7-8 to TRBJ2-1, with 9 bases that match TRBD2. Germline CDR1 is SGHVS and CDR2 is FQNEAQ. The ends lost 6 bases at V and 5 bases at J; junction bases unmatched: 14. CDR3 length: 17 residues. CDR3 residues: CASRRFTSGSTNNEQFF. CDR3 bases: TGTGCCAGCAGGAGGTTTACTAGCGGGTCGACAAACAATGAGCAGTTCTTC.

This rearrangement joins TRBV2 to TRBJ2-5; D not certain. CDR3 length: 16 residues. Deletions cut 4 bases from V and 4 bases from J, with 19 bases between. CDR1 and CDR2 (germline): SNHLY, FYNNEI. The CDR3 loop reads CASSAFSGLSGETQYF. The CDR3 nucleotides read TGTGCCAGCAGTGCTTTCAGTGGTCTCTCGGGAGAGACCCAGTACTTC.

This chain uses TRBV6-6 with TRBJ1-2; no firm D call. The CDR3 has 15 amino acids. Trimming removed 4 bases from V and 0 bases from J, with 12 bases in between. CDR1 is MNHNY and CDR2 is SVGAGI in the germline V gene (reference sequence). CDR3: CASSWSRTPNYGYTF. The DNA for the CDR3 is TGTGCCAGCAGTTGGTCACGGACCCCTAACTATGGCTACACCTTC.

The V gene is TRBV9, the J gene TRBJ2-1; D is unclear. V was clipped by 9 bases and J by 1 base, with 8 bases between them. Germline CDR1 is SGDLS and CDR2 is YYNGEE. The CDR3 has 12 amino acids. The DNA of the CDR3 is TGTGCCACCGGGCAGTCCTACAATGAGCAGTTCTTC. Translated: CATGQSYNEQFF.

The chain uses TRBV7-3 and TRBJ2-1, with D possibly being TRBD2 (6 bases). The V gene lost 5 bases and the J gene lost 9 bases, with 11 bases spanning the gap. Germline V gene sequence: CDR1 SGHTA, CDR2 FQGTGA. The CDR3 has 12 amino acids. CDR3 bases: TGTGCCAGCAGCCCCTCCGGGGGTGAGCAGTTCTTC. Translated: CASSPSGGEQFF.

V usage is TRBV27 and J usage is TRBJ2-1; TRBD2 matches at 8 bases. Germline V gene sequence: CDR1 MNHEY, CDR2 SMNVEV (reference sequence). Trimming at V came to 0 bases and at J to 4 bases, leaving 2 bases not matched to a gene. CDR3 length: 15 amino acids. The chain's CDR3 is CASSLSSGAYNEQFF. The CDR3 DNA is TGTGCCAGCAGTTTATCTAGCGGGGCGTACAATGAGCAGTTCTTC.

A single count supports this clone. The chain employs TRBV7-8 and TRBJ1-1, with D uncertain. CDR1 and CDR2 (germline): SGHVS, FQNEAQ. The CDR3 is 15 residues long. The ends were cut back, 0 bases at V and 0 bases at J, with 8 bases in the middle. The DNA of the CDR3 is TGTGCCAGCAGCTTAGCGGGGAGCATGAACACTGAAGCTTTCTTT. This codes for CASSLAGSMNTEAFF.

DNA for the CDR3: TGTGCCAGCAGCCACGCTGGGACGTTTTCCAATCAGCCCCAGCATTTT. It codes for CASSHAGTFSNQPQHF. The chain uses TRBV28 and TRBJ1-5; perhaps TRBD1 as D (5 bases). The CDR3 length is 16 residues. From germline, CDR1 is MDHEN and CDR2 SYDVKM. Trimming stripped 6 bases from V and 3 bases from J, with 18 bases between.

The rearrangement links TRBV28 to TRBJ2-7, with D perhaps matching TRBD1 (6 bases). Germline V gives CDR1 MDHEN, CDR2 SYDVKM. The V gene lost 7 bases and the J gene lost 4 bases, with 17 bases spanning the gap. The CDR3 is 14 residues long. Written as DNA, the CDR3 is TGTGCCAGCACCCTAGCAGACAGGCAGTACGAGCAGTACTTC. Protein: CASTLADRQYEQYF.

The chain combines TRBV19 with TRBJ1-2, with 8 bases matching TRBD1. The CDR3 contains 14 residues. V dropped 2 bases and J dropped 6; count of bases not matched to a gene: 5. Germline V gives CDR1 LNHDA, CDR2 SQIVND (reference sequence). Here the CDR3 DNA reads TGTGCCAGTAGTATAAGTGGACAGGGCGATGGCTACACCTTC. Amino acid sequence: CASSISGQGDGYTF.

The rearrangement links TRBV5-1 to TRBJ2-3; the D gene is possibly TRBD2 (6 bases). Trimming removed 5 bases at V and 1 base at J, with 17 bases between. The CDR3 consists of 16 residues. The V gene's germline CDR1 is SGHRS and CDR2 YFSETQ. CDR3 nucleotides: TGCGCCAGCAGGGTGGGGTTCGGGGGTCGCACAGATACGCAGTATTTT. As protein: CASRVGFGGRTDTQYF.